The TCR beta chain described here comes from a study of cytomegalovirus exposure and HLA in healthy donors. Study summary: In an earlier analysis, around 100 million unique TCR beta sequences were found from about 190 million T cells.

PCR involved 60 Vbeta and 13 Jbeta primers. This table comes from immunoSEQ multiplex PCR, and its TCRdb copy is limited to in-frame clones, with some not included. The sample shows about 130,000 clones, 55% to 80% of them seen only once. J was trimmed by 2 bases and V by 5 bases; bases with no gene match: 8. Looked up from germline, CDR1 is LNHDA and CDR2 is SQIVND (reference sequence). CDR3 length: 15 residues. This chain connects TRBV19 to TRBJ2-5; 7 positions match TRBD1. The sequencing input was PBMCs. The TCR sequence derives from a woman aged 35 to 49 in good health and CMV-seronegative. The CDR3 region is CASSPRGSGQETQYF. The CDR3 DNA sequence: TGTGCCAGTAGTCCCAGGGGGTCGGGGCAAGAGACCCAGTACTTC. Based on the CDR3 plus reference TRBV19 and TRBJ2-5, the full variable domain is DGGITQSPKYLFRKEGQNVTLSCEQNLNHDAMYWYRQDPGQGLRLIYYSQIVNDFQKGDIAEGYSVSREKKESFPLTVTSAQKNPTAFYLCASSPRGSGQETQYFGPGTRLLVL.